Detailed here is one T cell receptor beta chain. The record originates from a study of blood T cell repertoires in COVID-19. Turning to the study itself: Donors in the United States, Italy and Spain gave samples during acute or convalescent COVID-19. The analysed material was cDNA or gDNA that came from T cells, B-cell-depleted T cells, or PBMCs.

CDR1 and CDR2 from the germline V gene are SQVTM and ANQGSEA. The CDR3 extends over 13 amino acids. Trimming took 6 bases from V and 1 from J, leaving 12 bases between them. Clones were sequenced by immunoSEQ multiplex PCR, and TCRdb holds only the in-frame ones, with some missing. This sample yields 400,000 to 550,000 clones, of which 85% to 90% are seen a single time; roughly 4.3% belongs to the top ten. The specimen sequenced was peripheral blood. This rearrangement joins TRBV29-1 to TRBJ1-1; D unresolved. This TCR was sampled from a woman under 40 with acute or convalescent COVID-19. Written as DNA, the CDR3 is TGCAGCGTCACCACCCGGGGGAACACTGAAGCTTTCTTT. Encoded protein: CSVTTRGNTEAFF.